The T cell receptor (beta chain) under discussion was sequenced for a study of post-analysis software for immune sequencing data. Study-wide background: Included among the disease courses, which were recorded for the cohort, were relapsing-remitting, secondary progressive and progressive-relapsing multiple sclerosis.

Study-level findings and limits: In patients, TRBV5-6, TRBV5-1 and TRBV20-1 belonged to five TRBV segments found more frequently than in controls. Compared with controls, patients showed significantly lower normalized Chao1 diversity.

Turning to this clonotype: Its antigen is unidentified.

V shed 1 base, J shed 12 bases, and the junction held 11 bases outside the gene matches. The CDR3 covers 14 residues. Germline V lookup: CDR1 MGHDK, CDR2 SYGVNS. TCR beta libraries were prepared from cDNA with unique molecular identifiers. Researchers reported 520,000 or so cDNA molecules coming from around 1 to 10 million T cells. TCRdb re-derived calls from the PCR reads in MiXCR, one entry per CDR3 protein. The sample consists of around 400,000 distinct CDR3 sequences, roughly 30% of them appearing once. This TCR came from a girl under 18 with multiple sclerosis. Sequences were obtained from blood. V usage is TRBV25-1 and J usage is TRBJ2-7, with 8 positions matching TRBD1. CDR3 bases: TGTGCCAGCAGTGAATCAATAGAGACAGGGGCTTCGTACTTC. Translation gives CASSESIETGASYF.